Included here is one T cell receptor (beta chain) sequence, with context. The antigen this receptor binds is unknown. Per-nucleotide qualities are absent, and no much larger clonotype sits a single base away. The data are from a study of control samples from healthy donors and cancer patients (dated by TCRdb to 2020 to 2021). CDR1 and CDR2, looked up from the germline V gene, are MNHEY and SVGAGI. The CDR3 measures 14 amino acids from cysteine to phenylalanine. The only DNA kept is the CDR3, 42 bases in frame from the first base. V has 6 bases trimmed and J has 2 bases trimmed; junction bases matching no gene number 6. Library preparation was by the immunoSEQ multiplex PCR assay. TCRdb obtained this table from immuneACCESS and retained in-frame rearrangements with V and J assigned. These tables miss some clones; where compared with another copy, unresolved V genes account for less than half of the shortfall, and the remainder is unexplained. The sample includes roughly 69,000 clones, with more than 70% observed a single time. The top ten constitute about 2.1% of the sample.

Input material: PBMCs. This chain is built from TRBV6-5 and TRBJ1-2, with 7 bases aligning to TRBD1. The sequence came from a woman aged 50 to 60 with head and neck cancer. This receptor has the CDR3 CASSDRALNYGYTF. The DNA reads as follows: TGTGCCAGCAGCGACAGGGCTTTAAACTATGGCTACACCTTC.